The sequence of this TCR beta chain was determined in a study of blood T cell repertoires in COVID-19. In the study overall: T cells, B-cell-depleted T cells, or PBMCs supplied cDNA or gDNA.

Sequenced by immunoSEQ multiplex PCR; TCRdb stores in-frame clones only, minus some. Here the sample spans approximately 230,000 clones, roughly 87% being singletons. The count of this clone is one. Germline CDR1 reads LNHDA; CDR2 reads SQIVND (reference sequence). The junction had 9 bases not matched to a gene; V was cut back by 5 bases and J by 6 bases. This CDR3 spans 15 amino acids. The chain uses TRBV19 and TRBJ1-5, with 8 bases identical to TRBD1. The origin of this receptor is a man aged 18 to 35 with active or convalescent COVID-19. Sequenced input: peripheral blood. CDR3 sequence: CASSVAGGRSQPQHF. The CDR3 DNA is TGTGCCAGTAGTGTCGCAGGGGGCAGGTCTCAGCCCCAGCATTTT.